Following are 9 T cell receptor beta chains from one sample sequenced in a study of naive and memory T cell subsets. The beta constant-region primer was an equimolar mix of two oligonucleotides covering TRBC1 and TRBC2. TCRdb independently ran MiXCR on the UMI-ligation and nested PCR reads; one entry per CDR3 protein. This sample has 25,000 to 30,000 distinct CDR3 sequences, with about 10% found just once. The sample comprised effector memory CD4+ T cells from blood. Subset indicated: effector memory, CD45RA- CD27-. These receptors originate from a human donor in good health.

In its sample, this clonotype was seen a few times. This rearrangement joins TRBV11-2 to TRBJ2-1, with 9 bases matching TRBD1. Germline V gene lookup returns CDR1 SGHAT and CDR2 FQNNGV. CDR3 size: 15 residues. With V trimmed by 5 bases and J by 2 bases, 4 bases remained unmatched. The CDR3, as DNA: TGTGCCAGCAGCGCGGACAGGGGCCCCTACAATGAGCAGTTCTTC. It codes for CASSADRGPYNEQFF.

As concerns this clonotype: At one end, the junction sequence differs from germline, possibly due to a read error. V gene TRBV12-3 or TRBV12-4 combines with J gene TRBJ2-7; possible D gene TRBD2, 5 bases. CDR3 length: 16 residues. The CDR3 here is CASSSLGNTRSYEQYF. CDR3 nucleotides: TGTGCCAGCAGCTCACTGGGAAACACTAGATCCTATGAGCAGTACTTC.

Only a few counts were recorded for this clonotype. The chain employs TRBV24-1 and TRBJ1-1; 9 positions match TRBD1. V lost 6 bases and J lost 1; bases outside the gene matches: 5. Germline CDR1 reads KGHDR; CDR2 reads SFDVKD. The CDR3 loop spans 15 amino acids. CDR3 in amino acids: CATSSRTGANTEAFF. The CDR3 DNA follows: TGTGCCACCAGTTCCCGGACAGGGGCGAACACTGAAGCTTTCTTT.

This clonotype was recorded many times. V and J are TRBV7-2 and TRBJ2-1, with D unclear. The CDR3 is made up of 11 amino acids. Germline V gene sequence: CDR1 SGHTA, CDR2 FQGNSA. Trimming left V 4 bases short and J 9 bases short, with 7 bases between. Here the CDR3 reads CASSSNFEQFF. For the CDR3, the DNA is TGTGCCAGCAGCTCCAACTTTGAGCAGTTCTTC.

The chain carries TRBV27 and TRBJ1-1, with D perhaps matching TRBD1 (5 bases). CDR3 length: 17 residues. V shed 1 base and J shed 5 bases, with 20 bases lying between them. Germline CDR1 reads MNHEY; CDR2 reads SMNVEV (reference sequence). The CDR3: CASSLYGQGNPGTEAFF. In DNA, the CDR3 is TGTGCCAGCAGTTTATATGGGCAGGGCAACCCTGGTACTGAAGCTTTCTTT.

In this sample, this clonotype turned up many times. The chain uses TRBV7-2 and TRBJ1-5; D unclear. V gave up 7 bases and J gave up 0 bases, with 10 bases separating them. The germline gives CDR1 SGHTA, CDR2 FQGNSA. This CDR3 has 14 amino acids. This chain's CDR3 is CASNEGYSNQPQHF. DNA for the CDR3: TGTGCCAGCAACGAGGGATATAGCAATCAGCCCCAGCATTTT.

This clonotype was counted ten times or more. V is TRBV18 and J is TRBJ2-7, with D tentatively TRBD1 (6 bases). CDR3 length: 15 residues. Trimming stripped 6 bases from V and 8 bases from J, with 23 bases between. Germline V gene lookup returns CDR1 KGHSH and CDR2 LQKENI. The CDR3 spells CASSQDSLGGFKQYF. CDR3 in DNA: TGTGCCAGCTCGCAGGACAGCCTAGGAGGCTTCAAGCAGTACTTC. Based on the CDR3 plus reference TRBV18 and TRBJ2-7, the full variable domain is NAGVMQNPRHLVRRRGQEARLRCSPMKGHSHVYWYRQLPEEGLKFMVYLQKENIIDESGMPKERFSAEFPKEGPSILRIQQVVRGDSAAYFCASSQDSLGGFKQYFGPGTRLTVT.

A few counts support this clonotype. The J gene is TRBJ1-2, the V gene TRBV12-3 or TRBV12-4, with 12 bases fitting TRBD1. J lost 8 bases, V lost 6 bases, and 10 bases had no gene match. This CDR3 has 15 residues. The CDR3 is CASRAMGQGAGGYTF. DNA for the CDR3: TGTGCCAGCAGGGCTATGGGACAGGGGGCAGGCGGCTACACCTTC.

There are many counts of this clonotype. This sequence joins TRBV12-3 or TRBV12-4 and TRBJ2-1; no clear D gene. The CDR3 is 14 residues long. V gave up 3 bases and J gave up 4 bases, with 10 bases separating them. The CDR3 sequence: CASSFGSGYNEQFF. The CDR3 bases are TGTGCCAGCAGTTTTGGATCCGGGTACAATGAGCAGTTCTTC.